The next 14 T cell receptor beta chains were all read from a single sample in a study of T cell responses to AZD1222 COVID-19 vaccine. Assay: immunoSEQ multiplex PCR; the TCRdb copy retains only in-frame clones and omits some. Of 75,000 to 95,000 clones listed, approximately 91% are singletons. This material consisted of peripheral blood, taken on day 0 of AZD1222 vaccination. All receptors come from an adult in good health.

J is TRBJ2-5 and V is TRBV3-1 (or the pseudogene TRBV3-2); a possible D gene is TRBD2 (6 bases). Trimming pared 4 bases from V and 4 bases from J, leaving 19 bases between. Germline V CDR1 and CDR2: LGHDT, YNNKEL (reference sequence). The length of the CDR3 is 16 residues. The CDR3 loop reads CASSPSWGVGGETQYF. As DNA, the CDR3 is TGTGCCAGCAGCCCCTCCTGGGGGGTAGGTGGAGAGACCCAGTACTTC.

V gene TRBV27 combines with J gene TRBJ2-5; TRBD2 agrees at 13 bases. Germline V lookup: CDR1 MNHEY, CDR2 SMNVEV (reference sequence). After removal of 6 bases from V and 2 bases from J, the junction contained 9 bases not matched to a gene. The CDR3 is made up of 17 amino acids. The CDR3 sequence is CASREWRLAGGQETQYF. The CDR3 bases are TGTGCCAGCAGGGAGTGGAGACTAGCGGGGGGACAAGAGACCCAGTACTTC.

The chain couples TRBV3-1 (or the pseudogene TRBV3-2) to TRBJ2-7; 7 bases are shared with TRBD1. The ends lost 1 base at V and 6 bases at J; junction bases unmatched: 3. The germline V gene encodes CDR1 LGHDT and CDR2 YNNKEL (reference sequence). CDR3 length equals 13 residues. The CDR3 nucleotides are TGTGCCAGCAGCCAAGGAACAGGGGTCGAGCAGTACTTC. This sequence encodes CASSQGTGVEQYF.

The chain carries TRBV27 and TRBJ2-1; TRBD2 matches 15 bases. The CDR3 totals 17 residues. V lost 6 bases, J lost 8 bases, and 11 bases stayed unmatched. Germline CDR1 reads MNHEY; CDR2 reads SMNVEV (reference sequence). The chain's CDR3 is CASRTGTSGRKSDEQFF. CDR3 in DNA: TGTGCCAGCAGAACAGGGACTAGCGGGAGGAAAAGCGATGAGCAGTTCTTC.

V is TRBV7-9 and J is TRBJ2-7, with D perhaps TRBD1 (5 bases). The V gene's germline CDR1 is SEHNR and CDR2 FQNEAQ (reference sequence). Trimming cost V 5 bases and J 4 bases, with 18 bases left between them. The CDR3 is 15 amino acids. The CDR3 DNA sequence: TGTGCCAGCAGCCCCCCTTTCAGGGTTGGATACGAGCAGTACTTC. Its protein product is CASSPPFRVGYEQYF.

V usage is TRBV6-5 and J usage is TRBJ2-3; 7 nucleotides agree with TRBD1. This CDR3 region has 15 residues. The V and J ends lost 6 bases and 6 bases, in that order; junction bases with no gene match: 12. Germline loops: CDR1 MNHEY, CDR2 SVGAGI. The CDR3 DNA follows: TGTGCCAGCAGACTCGGACAGGTGGCTTCCGATACGCAGTATTTT. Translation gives CASRLGQVASDTQYF.

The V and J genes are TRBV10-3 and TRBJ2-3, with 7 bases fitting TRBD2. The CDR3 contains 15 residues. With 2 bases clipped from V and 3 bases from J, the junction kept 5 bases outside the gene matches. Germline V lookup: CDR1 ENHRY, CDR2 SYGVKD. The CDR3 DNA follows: TGTGCCATCAGTGAGCGGGGCGGGAGAACAGATACGCAGTATTTT. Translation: CAISERGGRTDTQYF.

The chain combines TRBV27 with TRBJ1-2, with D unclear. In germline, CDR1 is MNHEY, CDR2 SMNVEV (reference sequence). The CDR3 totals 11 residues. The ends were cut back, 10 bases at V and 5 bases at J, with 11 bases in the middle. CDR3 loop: CATGSWYGYTF. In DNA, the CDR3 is TGTGCCACGGGGAGTTGGTATGGCTACACCTTC.

The CDR3 DNA reads as TGTGCCATCAGGGTGGCAACGAACACCGGGGAGCTGTTTTTT. Encoded protein: CAIRVATNTGELFF. The chain uses TRBV10-3 and TRBJ2-2; D is undetermined. The germline V gene has CDR1 ENHRY and CDR2 SYGVKD. There are 14 residues in the CDR3. V was clipped by 6 bases and J by 0 bases, with 8 bases between them.

The CDR3 spells CASSPRTSGTDEQFF. The CDR3 DNA follows: TGTGCCAGCAGCCCCCGGACTAGCGGGACCGATGAGCAGTTCTTC. The chain uses TRBV5-4 and TRBJ2-1; 12 bases fit TRBD2. Per the germline V gene, CDR1 is SGHNT and CDR2 is YYREEE (reference sequence). This CDR3 comprises 15 residues. J lost 8 bases, V lost 4 bases, and 7 bases had no gene match.

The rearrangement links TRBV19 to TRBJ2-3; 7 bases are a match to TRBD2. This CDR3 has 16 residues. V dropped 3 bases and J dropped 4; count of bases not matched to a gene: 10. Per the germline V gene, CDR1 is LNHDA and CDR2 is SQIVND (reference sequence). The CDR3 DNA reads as TGTGCCAGTAGTATTATAGAAGCGGGACGTTCAGATACGCAGTATTTT. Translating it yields CASSIIEAGRSDTQYF.

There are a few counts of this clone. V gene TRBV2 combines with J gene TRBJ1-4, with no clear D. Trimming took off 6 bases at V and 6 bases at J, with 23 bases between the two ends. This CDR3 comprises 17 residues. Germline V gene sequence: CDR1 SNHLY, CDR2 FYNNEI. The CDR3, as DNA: TGTGCCAGCAGACCTCTAGGGTATGAGGGAGTCGATGAAAAACTGTTTTTT. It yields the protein CASRPLGYEGVDEKLFF. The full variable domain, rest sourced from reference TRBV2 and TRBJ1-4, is EPEVTQTPSHQVTQMGQEVILRCVPISNHLYFYWYRQILGQKVEFLVSFYNNEISEKSEIFDDQFSVERPDGSNFTLKIRSTKLEDSAMYFCASRPLGYEGVDEKLFFGSGTQLSVL.

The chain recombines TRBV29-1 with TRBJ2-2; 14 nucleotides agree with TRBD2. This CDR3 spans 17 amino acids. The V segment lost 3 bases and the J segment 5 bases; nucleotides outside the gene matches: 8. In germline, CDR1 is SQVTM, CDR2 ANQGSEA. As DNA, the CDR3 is TGCAGCGTTGACACTACCGGGACTAGCGGGAGAACCGGGGAGCTGTTTTTT. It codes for CSVDTTGTSGRTGELFF.

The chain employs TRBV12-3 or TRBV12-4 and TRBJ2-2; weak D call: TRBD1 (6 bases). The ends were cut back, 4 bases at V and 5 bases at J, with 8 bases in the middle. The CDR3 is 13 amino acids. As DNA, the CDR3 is TGTGCCAGCAGTTGGACAGTAACCGGGGAGCTGTTTTTT. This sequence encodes CASSWTVTGELFF.